This T cell receptor (beta chain) appears in the sequencing data of a study of cytomegalovirus exposure and HLA in healthy donors. Background on the study: Of the donors genotyped, several hundred in all, 75% to 85% fell in the Caucasian-associated ancestry cluster. Study results and limitations: Sequencing likely generated an artifact that appeared as a cluster of highly shared sequence variants. In vitro data verified a few CMV-associated chains as specific for CMV antigens.

This clone was recorded once. Its target is unknown. It was with 60 Vbeta and 13 Jbeta primers that the PCR ran. The table came from immunoSEQ multiplex PCR; TCRdb's copy has only in-frame clones and leaves some out. This sample carries 81,000 or so clones, over 65% of them seen once, and the ten largest clones take under 3.5%. Material for sequencing was PBMCs. This TCR came from a man aged 50 or older in good health and CMV-seropositive.

DNA of the CDR3: TGTGCCTGGAGTGTCGTGTCGGGAACTCAGCCCCAGCATTTT. Translated: CAWSVVSGTQPQHF. The chain employs TRBV30 and TRBJ1-5; D uncertain. V lost 0 bases and J 6 bases, leaving 12 bases between the germline ends. Germline CDR1 reads GTSNPN; CDR2 reads SVGIG (reference sequence). CDR3 size: 14 residues.